Following are 32 T cell receptor beta chains from one sample sequenced in a study of T cell responses to AZD1222 COVID-19 vaccine. Assay used: immunoSEQ multiplex PCR; TCRdb lists only in-frame clones, some missing. The sample shows about 100,000 clones, over 90% of them seen only once. The specimen was peripheral blood, collected on day 0 of AZD1222 vaccination. The receptors come from an adult in good health.

CDR3 sequence: CAWSVWDTEAFF. The CDR3 DNA sequence: TGTGCCTGGAGTGTTTGGGACACTGAAGCTTTCTTT. This sequence joins TRBV30 and TRBJ1-1; no definite D call. Germline CDR1 and CDR2: GTSNPN and SVGIG (reference sequence). The CDR3 length is 12 residues. The germline V and J ends were trimmed by 0 bases and 3 bases, with 5 bases remaining between them.

This clone was counted once. V and J are TRBV2 and TRBJ1-1; 7 bases match TRBD1. Germline CDR1 is SNHLY and CDR2 is FYNNEI. This CDR3 spans 13 amino acids. The junction had 5 bases not matched to a gene; V was cut back by 7 bases and J by 3 bases. CDR3 bases: TGTGCCAGCAACCGACAGGGCGACACTGAAGCTTTCTTT. It codes for CASNRQGDTEAFF. Full variable domain (remainder filled in from reference TRBV2 and TRBJ1-1): EPEVTQTPSHQVTQMGQEVILRCVPISNHLYFYWYRQILGQKVEFLVSFYNNEISEKSEIFDDQFSVERPDGSNFTLKIRSTKLEDSAMYFCASNRQGDTEAFFGQGTRLTVV.

This rearrangement joins TRBV9 to TRBJ1-1; the D is unclear. Trimming shortened V by 4 bases and J by 0 bases, and 7 bases separated the two germline ends. The germline CDR1 and CDR2 sequences are SGDLS and YYNGEE. The CDR3 is 13 amino acids. CDR3 sequence: CASSRTMNTEAFF. CDR3 DNA: TGTGCCAGCAGCCGGACGATGAACACTGAAGCTTTCTTT.

The table lists this clone with a count of one. V usage is TRBV2 and J usage is TRBJ2-6; maybe TRBD1 (6 bases). The CDR3 contains 17 residues. The germline CDR1 and CDR2 sequences are SNHLY and FYNNEI. V was shortened by 1 base and J by 2 bases, with 12 bases between the two germline ends. The CDR3 region is CASSEVGAGAGANVLTF. The CDR3 nucleotides read TGTGCCAGCAGTGAAGTGGGGGCTGGCGCTGGGGCCAACGTCCTGACTTTC. The full variable domain, its missing parts supplied by reference TRBV2 and TRBJ2-6, is EPEVTQTPSHQVTQMGQEVILRCVPISNHLYFYWYRQILGQKVEFLVSFYNNEISEKSEIFDDQFSVERPDGSNFTLKIRSTKLEDSAMYFCASSEVGAGAGANVLTFGAGSRLTVL.

V is TRBV7-3 and J is TRBJ2-1; D is ambiguous. V shed 1 base and J shed 4 bases, with 2 bases lying between them. From germline, CDR1 is SGHTA and CDR2 FQGTGA. The CDR3 consists of 12 residues. The CDR3, as DNA: TGTGCCAGCAGCTTAAGGTACAATGAGCAGTTCTTC. This sequence encodes CASSLRYNEQFF.

The chain couples TRBV3-1 (or the pseudogene TRBV3-2) to TRBJ1-4; D unresolved. Looked up from germline, CDR1 is LGHDT and CDR2 is YNNKEL (reference sequence). The CDR3 runs to 17 residues. V was clipped by 1 base and J by 0 bases, with 12 bases between them. The CDR3 spells CASSQGKGSATNEKLFF. CDR3 coding DNA: TGTGCCAGCAGCCAAGGCAAGGGATCGGCAACTAATGAAAAACTGTTTTTT.

The genes are TRBV7-9 and TRBJ1-6, with D possibly TRBD1 on 6 matching bases. Germline V lookup: CDR1 SEHNR, CDR2 FQNEAQ (reference sequence). The CDR3 length is 14 residues. Trimming removed 4 bases at V and 8 bases at J, with 12 bases between. The CDR3 bases are TGTGCCAGCAGCTCCGGACAGCTAGATTCACCCCTCCACTTT. As protein: CASSSGQLDSPLHF.

The V call is TRBV5-3, the J call TRBJ1-2, with TRBD1 matching over 8 bases. TRBV5-3 is an open reading frame, and its role is uncertain. This CDR3 spans 18 amino acids. The V gene end was trimmed by 3 bases and the J gene end by 8 bases; junction bases not matched to a gene: 21. The CDR3 sequence: CARSWMIRDRRVRVGYTF. In nucleotides, the CDR3 is TGTGCCAGAAGCTGGATGATCCGGGACAGGAGGGTACGCGTCGGCTACACCTTC.

This clone was seen only a few times. This chain links TRBV6-5 with TRBJ2-7; D is possibly TRBD2 (5 bases). CDR1 and CDR2 from the germline V gene are MNHEY and SVGAGI. The CDR3 is 15 residues long. V dropped 2 bases and J dropped 0 bases, with 11 bases sitting between them. In DNA form, the CDR3 reads TGTGCCAGCAGTTACCGGGGATCTAGCTCCTACGAGCAGTACTTC. Residues: CASSYRGSSSYEQYF.

The chain carries TRBV5-1 and TRBJ1-6; D ambiguous. The V gene's germline CDR1 is SGHRS and CDR2 YFSETQ. The CDR3 totals 14 residues. V was trimmed by 2 bases and J by 6 bases, leaving 9 bases between them. The CDR3 protein is CASSFETLNSPLHF. In DNA, the CDR3 is TGCGCCAGCAGCTTCGAGACCCTTAATTCACCCCTCCACTTT. Full variable domain (remainder filled in from reference TRBV5-1 and TRBJ1-6): KAGVTQTPRYLIKTRGQQVTLSCSPISGHRSVSWYQQTPGQGLQFLFEYFSETQRNKGNFPGRFSGRQFSNSRSEMNVSTLELGDSALYLCASSFETLNSPLHFGNGTRLTVT.

J is TRBJ1-5 and V is TRBV28; tentatively, D is TRBD1 (5 bases). V lost 0 bases and J lost 6, with 12 bases in between. The CDR3 runs 15 residues. The germline V gene encodes CDR1 MDHEN and CDR2 SYDVKM. The CDR3 region has the DNA TGTGCCAGCAGTTTATGGGAGGGGTATGGTCAGCCCCAGCATTTT. It specifies CASSLWEGYGQPQHF.

The rearrangement joins TRBV28 to TRBJ1-2, with TRBD1 as a possible D gene (5 bases). Trimming stripped 6 bases from V and 2 bases from J, with 19 bases between. Germline V gene data show CDR1 as MDHEN and CDR2 as SYDVKM. CDR3 length: 16 amino acids. This chain's CDR3 is CASSSGAGVNNYGYTF. The CDR3, as DNA: TGTGCCAGCAGCTCCGGGGCGGGGGTTAACAACTATGGCTACACCTTC.

This chain joins TRBV7-8 and TRBJ1-2; D perhaps matches TRBD1 (5 bases). The CDR3 runs 13 residues. Trimming removed 5 bases at V and 7 bases at J, with 14 bases between. Germline CDR1 SGHVS, CDR2 FQNEAQ. In DNA form, the CDR3 reads TGTGCCAGCAGCCCCGAGGGGAAGGGTGGCTACACCTTC. It specifies CASSPEGKGGYTF.

This clone was counted only a few times. The chain is built from TRBV2 and TRBJ1-5; D ambiguous. The CDR3 consists of 14 residues. V gave up 7 bases and J gave up 6 bases, with 16 bases separating them. From germline, CDR1 is SNHLY and CDR2 FYNNEI. The CDR3 loop reads CASTEARASQPQHF. The CDR3 DNA is TGTGCCAGCACAGAAGCTAGGGCGTCTCAGCCCCAGCATTTT.

V usage is TRBV4-1 and J usage is TRBJ1-5, with 7 bases that match TRBD1. This CDR3 region has 15 residues. The V and J ends lost 2 bases and 5 bases, in that order; junction bases with no gene match: 6. Germline V gene sequence: CDR1 MGHRA, CDR2 YSYEKL. The CDR3 loop reads CASSQSGTAYQPQHF. CDR3 nucleotides: TGCGCCAGCAGCCAATCCGGGACAGCGTATCAGCCCCAGCATTTT.

The CDR3 loop reads CASSRQGPGFGNEKLFF. CDR3 sequence (DNA): TGTGCCAGTAGCCGACAGGGCCCCGGATTTGGTAATGAAAAACTGTTTTTT. The chain carries TRBV19 and TRBJ1-4, with 7 positions matching TRBD1. With V trimmed by 6 bases and J by 4 bases, 14 bases remained unmatched. This CDR3 contains 17 residues. CDR1 and CDR2 from the germline V gene are LNHDA and SQIVND (reference sequence).

The chain is built from TRBV25-1 and TRBJ2-4; D may be TRBD2 (5 bases). The germline gives CDR1 MGHDK, CDR2 SYGVNS. CDR3 length equals 15 residues. V dropped 1 base and J dropped 7 bases, with 14 bases sitting between them. This CDR3 is CASSEFGTRRNIQYF. CDR3 sequence (DNA): TGTGCCAGCAGTGAATTTGGCACCCGGAGGAACATTCAGTACTTC.

The chain couples TRBV11-2 to TRBJ2-7, with TRBD2 matching 16 bases. From germline, CDR1 is SGHAT and CDR2 FQNNGV. With V trimmed by 4 bases and J by 5 bases, 5 bases remained unmatched. The CDR3 sequence is 16 residues long. The CDR3 spells CASSSGLAGGAHEQYF. The CDR3 DNA is TGTGCCAGCAGCTCGGGACTAGCGGGAGGGGCCCACGAGCAGTACTTC.

The chain uses TRBV24-1 and TRBJ2-7, with 14 bases identical to TRBD2. There are 16 residues in the CDR3. Looked up from germline, CDR1 is KGHDR and CDR2 is SFDVKD. V shed 4 bases, J shed 5 bases, and the junction held 6 bases outside the gene matches. CDR3 DNA sequence: TGTGCCACCAGTGACACTGGGACTAGCGGGAGTAACGAGCAGTACTTC. This gives the protein CATSDTGTSGSNEQYF.

This rearrangement joins TRBV6-1 to TRBJ1-1; the match to TRBD1 covers 8 bases. From germline, CDR1 is MNHNS and CDR2 SASEGT. V lost 1 base, J lost 9 bases, and 10 bases stayed unmatched. The CDR3 is 15 residues long. CDR3 DNA: TGTGCCAGCAGTGAAGTAGGGAGAGACAGGGGAAAAGCTTTCTTT. It encodes CASSEVGRDRGKAFF.

The V call is TRBV3-1 (or the pseudogene TRBV3-2), the J call TRBJ2-1; 8 bases agree with TRBD1. Trimming cost V 2 bases and J 9 bases; bases outside gene matches: 9. There are 15 residues in the CDR3. Germline CDR1 reads LGHDT; CDR2 reads YNNKEL (reference sequence). This CDR3 is CASSQTRTGRSEQFF. The CDR3 nucleotides are TGTGCCAGCAGCCAAACAAGGACAGGGAGAAGTGAGCAGTTCTTC.

V usage is TRBV2 and J usage is TRBJ2-1; 8 bases are shared with TRBD2. Per the germline V gene, CDR1 is SNHLY and CDR2 is FYNNEI. The CDR3 is 13 residues long. V was pared by 7 bases and J by 6 bases, with 5 bases of the junction left unmatched. The CDR3 loop reads CASTPGLGNEQFF. CDR3 DNA: TGTGCCAGCACTCCGGGACTAGGCAATGAGCAGTTCTTC.

The genes are TRBV7-2 and TRBJ1-5; D gene ambiguous. The CDR3 runs to 14 residues. The V gene's germline CDR1 is SGHTA and CDR2 FQGNSA. V was pared by 2 bases and J by 3 bases, with 8 bases between. The CDR3 reads CASSLKYDNQPQHF. The CDR3 nucleotides read TGTGCCAGCAGCTTAAAATACGACAATCAGCCCCAGCATTTT.

The chain employs TRBV3-1 (or the pseudogene TRBV3-2) and TRBJ2-3; TRBD2 agrees at 8 bases. V dropped 2 bases and J dropped 1; count of bases not matched to a gene: 5. The CDR3 runs 16 residues. Looked up from germline, CDR1 is LGHDT and CDR2 is YNNKEL (reference sequence). CDR3 DNA sequence: TGTGCCAGCAGCCAATTTCGGGAGGGGGGCACAGATACGCAGTATTTT. As protein: CASSQFREGGTDTQYF.

The V gene is TRBV9, the J gene TRBJ2-1, with 8 bases lining up with TRBD1. V was clipped by 5 bases and J by 9 bases; unmatched bases: 13. The CDR3 is made up of 15 amino acids. Germline-derived CDR1 and CDR2 are SGDLS and YYNGEE. The CDR3 nucleotides read TGTGCCAGCAGTTTACCCCAGGGGGCTACGGGTGAGCAGTTCTTC. This codes for CASSLPQGATGEQFF.

The rearrangement joins TRBV9 to TRBJ2-3; 13 bases match TRBD2. The J segment lost 0 bases and the V segment lost 2 bases, leaving 6 bases of the junction unmatched. CDR1 is SGDLS and CDR2 is YYNGEE in the germline V gene. This CDR3 has 18 residues. The CDR3: CASSVGLAGSTSTDTQYF. CDR3 sequence (DNA): TGTGCCAGCAGCGTGGGACTAGCGGGATCCACTAGCACAGATACGCAGTATTTT.

This sequence joins TRBV2 and TRBJ2-2; D not resolved. V was shortened by 3 bases and J by 2 bases, with 13 bases between the two germline ends. Germline V CDR1 and CDR2: SNHLY, FYNNEI. The CDR3 length is 16 residues. This chain's CDR3 is CASSDGVATNTGELFF. DNA for the CDR3: TGTGCCAGCAGTGATGGGGTCGCGACCAACACCGGGGAGCTGTTTTTT.

The CDR3 coding sequence is TGTGCCAGCATCGAAGGGCAGGTCTTCGGCGGCTACACCTTC. Translating it yields CASIEGQVFGGYTF. The chain carries TRBV2 and TRBJ1-2; D is undetermined. Germline V lookup: CDR1 SNHLY, CDR2 FYNNEI. The CDR3 sequence is 14 residues long. V was pared by 7 bases and J by 8 bases, with 20 bases between.

The chain couples TRBV6-1 to TRBJ2-3; maybe TRBD1 (6 bases). This CDR3 contains 15 residues. Germline V gene lookup returns CDR1 MNHNS and CDR2 SASEGT. V dropped 2 bases and J dropped 0 bases, with 9 bases sitting between them. The CDR3 DNA is TGTGCCAGCAGTGAAAAGGGGGTGAGCACAGATACGCAGTATTTT. It is translated as CASSEKGVSTDTQYF.

V and J are TRBV19 and TRBJ2-7; D is tentatively TRBD1 or TRBD2 (5 bases each). CDR1 is LNHDA, CDR2 SQIVND, per germline (reference sequence). The ends were cut back, 10 bases at V and 5 bases at J, with 12 bases in the middle. CDR3 length: 11 residues. The CDR3 region is CATGTLHEQYF. DNA for the CDR3: TGTGCCACTGGGACGTTGCACGAGCAGTACTTC.

The sample holds a few counts of this clone. The chain joins TRBV2 to TRBJ2-7; 7 bases line up with TRBD2. The CDR3 spans 12 residues. V lost 5 bases to trimming and J lost 6 bases; unmatched junction nucleotides: 4. The germline CDR1 and CDR2 sequences are SNHLY and FYNNEI. The DNA for the CDR3 is TGTGCCAGCAGTACCTCGGGGGGCGAGCAGTACTTC. Protein: CASSTSGGEQYF.

The gene calls are TRBV4-2 and TRBJ2-7; D is uncertain. CDR3 length: 13 amino acids. Germline assignment: CDR1 LGHNA and CDR2 YNFKEQ. The V end was cut by 4 bases, the J end by 4 bases, with 11 bases between. CDR3 residues: CASSPAPGYEQYF. The CDR3 DNA reads TGTGCCAGCAGCCCCGCTCCTGGGTACGAGCAGTACTTC.